The present entry profiles one T cell receptor (beta chain) with its context. Its antigen remains unknown. This sample was included in a study of beta chain features in type 1 diabetes. Notes on the study in general: Among type 1 diabetes patients, VDJ junctions had fewer insertions and more deletions.

The sequenced template was cDNA made from the entire isolated RNA. This table comes from immunoSEQ multiplex PCR, and its TCRdb copy is limited to in-frame clones, with some not included. Found here are about 350,000 clones, around 20% of them singletons; the top ten hold 0.044%. This CDR3 comprises 14 residues. Germline CDR1 reads SNHLY; CDR2 reads FYNNEI. With V trimmed by 5 bases and J by 7 bases, 8 bases remained unmatched. All of the sorted populations showed purity greater than 98%. The sequenced sample consisted of naive CD4+ T cells from blood. This sequence was found in a woman between 18 and 29 years old in good health. V usage is TRBV2 and J usage is TRBJ2-1; TRBD2 matches at 7 bases. The CDR3 nucleotides read TGTGCCAGCAGTTGGGGGGGAGGTACAAATGAGCAGTTCTTC. This sequence encodes CASSWGGGTNEQFF.